The rows below give T cell receptor beta chains drawn from one sample of a study of beta chain features in type 1 diabetes. Measured with immunoSEQ multiplex PCR; TCRdb has only the in-frame clones, and not every one. The sample has 500,000 to 800,000 clones; 9.5% to 15% are singletons. The material sequenced was naive CD4+ T cells from blood. Receptors originate from a man younger than 40 with type 1 diabetes. The CDR3 runs from the conserved cysteine through the conserved F or W. A D gene is named only where the DNA matches it firmly. Not all rows give a size; the values are once, few, many and, for expanded clones, a class.

cdr3_nt,cdr3_aa,clone_size,v_call,d_call,j_call
TGTGCCAGCAAACGAGACGGTCCGTCTAACTATGGCTACACCTTC,CASKRDGPSNYGYTF,few,TRBV2,-,TRBJ1-2
TGTGCCAGCAGCTTAGTGGCGAGTTGGGATGAGCAGTTCTTC,CASSLVASWDEQFF,few,TRBV7-2,-,TRBJ2-1
TGTGCCAGCAGCGATGGACAGGGGCCTTCACCCCTCCACTTT,CASSDGQGPSPLHF,medium-sized,TRBV9,TRBD1,TRBJ1-6
TGTGCCATCAGTGAGTCGGGACAGGGCGCCAAAAACATTCAGTACTTC,CAISESGQGAKNIQYF,-,TRBV10-3,TRBD1,TRBJ2-4
TGTGCCAGCAGCTTAGTAATGCAGGGCTACGAGCAGTACTTC,CASSLVMQGYEQYF,few,TRBV11-2,-,TRBJ2-7
TGTGCCAGCAGCTCCCCCGGAGCGGGGGGTTCAGATACGCAGTATTTT,CASSSPGAGGSDTQYF,-,TRBV13,TRBD2,TRBJ2-3
TGTGCCTGGACGGCTGGCAGAAATTCACCCCTCCACTTT,CAWTAGRNSPLHF,-,TRBV30,-,TRBJ1-6
TGTGCCAGCAGCTCGGGGACAGGGGCCGCTAATTCACCCCTCCACTTT,CASSSGTGAANSPLHF,few,TRBV7-3,TRBD1,TRBJ1-6
TGTGCCAGCAGCGCCCATCCCGGACAGGAAGGAAACACCATATATTTT,CASSAHPGQEGNTIYF,few,TRBV9,TRBD1,TRBJ1-3
TGTGCCTGGAGTGTCTGGGGTACGGGCAATCAGCCCCAGCATTTT,CAWSVWGTGNQPQHF,few,TRBV30,-,TRBJ1-5
TGTGCCAGCAGCAAAAAGGTAGTGGGGACTCTAAACACCTACGAGCAGTACTTC,CASSKKVVGTLNTYEQYF,-,TRBV21-1,-,TRBJ2-7
TGCAGCGTTGAAAGGGGGACAGGGGGCATGGAGACCCAGTACTTC,CSVERGTGGMETQYF,-,TRBV29-1,TRBD1,TRBJ2-5
TGTGCCAGCAGTTTATCAGGTTTAACCTATGGCTACACCTTC,CASSLSGLTYGYTF,few,TRBV28,-,TRBJ1-2
TGTGCCAGCAGCCGACAGGATGGAAACACCATATATTTT,CASSRQDGNTIYF,-,TRBV11-2,-,TRBJ1-3
TGTGCCAGCAGCTTAGTGGCGGGTGTCACTGAAGCTTTCTTT,CASSLVAGVTEAFF,few,TRBV11-2,-,TRBJ1-1
TGTGCCAGCAGCCACAGAACCAGGAACTATGGCTACACCTTC,CASSHRTRNYGYTF,-,TRBV14,-,TRBJ1-2
TGTGCCAGCAGTGAAAGCTATGGCTACACCTTC,CASSESYGYTF,-,TRBV2,-,TRBJ1-2
TGTGCCAGCAGTTCCCTGGGGCAGGAGGTGAGGGAGACCCAGTACTTC,CASSSLGQEVRETQYF,-,TRBV6-5,-,TRBJ2-5
TGTGCCAGCAGCGTAGAGGCCCATTTAGGGGAGCAGTTCTTC,CASSVEAHLGEQFF,few,TRBV9,-,TRBJ2-1
TGTGCCCTGGCCCACTCCTACAATGAGCAGTTCTTC,CALAHSYNEQFF,-,TRBV30,-,TRBJ2-1
TGTGCCAGCCGTACAACAGGGGGCCAGTTTTACAATGAGCAGTTCTTC,CASRTTGGQFYNEQFF,-,TRBV27,TRBD1,TRBJ2-1
TGTGCCAGCAGCTTAGGACAGGGAGGTTCGTGGCAGTACTTC,CASSLGQGGSWQYF,-,TRBV7-9,-,TRBJ2-7
TGTGCCAGCAGCAAAGAGGAAGACTCTGGGGCCAACGTCCTGACTTTC,CASSKEEDSGANVLTF,-,TRBV21-1,-,TRBJ2-6
TGTGCCAGCAGCTTCGTAGGGTCAGGGGCCAACGTCCTGACTTTC,CASSFVGSGANVLTF,many,TRBV7-2,-,TRBJ2-6
TGCATCGCTGGACGGGGCAATGAGCAGTTCTTC,CIAGRGNEQFF,few,TRBV29-1,-,TRBJ2-1
TGCGCCAGCAGCTTGGCCGGCCAGGGGACGGAGACCCAGTACTTC,CASSLAGQGTETQYF,few,TRBV5-1,-,TRBJ2-5
TGCAGCGTTAGGGCAACCTTAATGAACACCGGGGAGCTGTTTTTT,CSVRATLMNTGELFF,few,TRBV29-1,-,TRBJ2-2
TGTGCCAGCGGCCCGACGATCTCTGGAAACACCATATATTTT,CASGPTISGNTIYF,few,TRBV28,-,TRBJ1-3
TGTGCCAGCAGCAGTGGACTAGCCACAGATACGCAGTATTTT,CASSSGLATDTQYF,few,TRBV21-1,-,TRBJ2-3
TGCAGCGTTGAAGATCCGGGACGGTCCACAGATACGCAGTATTTT,CSVEDPGRSTDTQYF,-,TRBV29-1,-,TRBJ2-3
TGCGCCAGCAGCTTGGGCAGGGAGACGACAAATGAGCAGTTCTTC,CASSLGRETTNEQFF,-,TRBV5-1,-,TRBJ2-1
TGTGCCAGCAGCCTTTCTAGGGGACAGAATAATGAAAAACTGTTTTTT,CASSLSRGQNNEKLFF,-,TRBV4-2,TRBD1,TRBJ1-4
TGTGCCAGCAGCTTGGGACAGGGGCCCGAGGAACTGTTTTTT,CASSLGQGPEELFF,-,TRBV7-2,TRBD1,TRBJ1-4
TGTGCCAGCAGTGAAGCCCAGGGCTCCTACAATGAGCAGTTCTTC,CASSEAQGSYNEQFF,-,TRBV6-1,-,TRBJ2-1
TGTGCCAGCAGCCTTGCCGGGCGAGGGCACGGCTATGGCTACACCTTC,CASSLAGRGHGYGYTF,few,TRBV28,-,TRBJ1-2
TGTGCCAGTAGGATTTCCGGAGGGGGCTACACCGGGGAGCTGTTTTTT,CASRISGGGYTGELFF,-,TRBV19,-,TRBJ2-2
TGCGCCAGCAGCCCCCAACCGGACCCCGGGGTAGGGGCCAACGTCCTGACTTTC,CASSPQPDPGVGANVLTF,few,TRBV4-3,-,TRBJ2-6
TGTGCCAGCAGTTTCCAGCGGGGGGGATTGGATACGCAGTATTTT,CASSFQRGGLDTQYF,-,TRBV27,TRBD2,TRBJ2-3
TGTGCCAGCAGACCTACAGGGGCCAACTATGGCTACACCTTC,CASRPTGANYGYTF,-,TRBV5-4,TRBD1,TRBJ1-2
TGCGCCAGCAGCCGACAGGGCCCCCCGGGGTACAATGAGCAGTTCTTC,CASSRQGPPGYNEQFF,-,TRBV5-1,TRBD1,TRBJ2-1
TGTGCCAGCAGCCTTCCGGGTGTGGGGACGCAGTATTTT,CASSLPGVGTQYF,-,TRBV14,-,TRBJ2-3
TGTGCCAGCAGAGCTCAGGGGGATCAGCCCCAGCATTTT,CASRAQGDQPQHF,-,TRBV28,TRBD1,TRBJ1-5